Listed below are T cell receptor beta chains from one sample, sequenced in a study of neurological immune-mediated disorders. TCRdb called the 5' RACE reads again in MiXCR, with one record for every CDR3 protein. This table holds 55,000 to 75,000 distinct CDR3 sequences, 5.2% found once. Sequencing was performed on PBMCs. The receptors derive from a young woman with multiple sclerosis. The CDR3 runs from the conserved cysteine through the conserved F or W. Each record gives: J gene, V gene, D gene, clone size, CDR3 DNA, CDR3 protein. The D gene is left open where the match is weak. Clone size appears in some rows only: once, few, many, or a class for an expanded clone.

J gene: TRBJ1-4; V gene: TRBV12-3/TRBV12-4; D gene: .; clone size: many; CDR3 DNA: TGTGCCAGCAGCCCACGCAGGGTTGGTGAAAAACTGTTTTTT; CDR3 protein: CASSPRRVGEKLFF
J gene: TRBJ2-4; V gene: TRBV7-9; D gene: .; clone size: .; CDR3 DNA: TGTGCCAGCAGTCCGACGGCGGTAAAAATTCAGTACTTC; CDR3 protein: CASSPTAVKIQYF
J gene: TRBJ2-1; V gene: TRBV24-1; D gene: .; clone size: many; CDR3 DNA: TGTGCCACCAGTGATCCCTCAGGAGGGAACAATGAGCAGTTCTTC; CDR3 protein: CATSDPSGGNNEQFF
J gene: TRBJ1-2; V gene: TRBV20-1; D gene: TRBD1; clone size: many; CDR3 DNA: TGCAGTGCTAGTAGCCCCGGGACAGGGTATGGCTACACCTTC; CDR3 protein: CSASSPGTGYGYTF
J gene: TRBJ2-2; V gene: TRBV28; D gene: .; clone size: many; CDR3 DNA: TGTGCCAGCAGGGGGGCTGGCACATTAATAGTCACCGGGGAGCTGTTTTTT; CDR3 protein: CASRGAGTLIVTGELFF
J gene: TRBJ2-2; V gene: TRBV29-1; D gene: .; clone size: few; CDR3 DNA: TGCAGCGTCCCCAGATCCGGGGAGCTGTTTTTT; CDR3 protein: CSVPRSGELFF
J gene: TRBJ2-5; V gene: TRBV5-1; D gene: TRBD2; clone size: many; CDR3 DNA: TGCGCCAGCAGCTTGGAGCGGGGAGAAGAGACCCAGTACTTC; CDR3 protein: CASSLERGEETQYF
J gene: TRBJ2-1; V gene: TRBV5-1; D gene: .; clone size: many; CDR3 DNA: TGCGCCAGCAGCTTGGATGGCAGCACTAATGAGCAGTTCTTC; CDR3 protein: CASSLDGSTNEQFF
J gene: TRBJ2-1; V gene: TRBV29-1; D gene: TRBD2; clone size: many; CDR3 DNA: TGCAGCGTTGGGCTAGCGGGGCTCTACAATGAGCAGTTCTTC; CDR3 protein: CSVGLAGLYNEQFF
J gene: TRBJ1-2; V gene: TRBV20-1; D gene: TRBD1; clone size: many; CDR3 DNA: TGCAGTGCCACACAGGGGGCGCACACCTTC; CDR3 protein: CSATQGAHTF
J gene: TRBJ1-2; V gene: TRBV7-3; D gene: TRBD1; clone size: many; CDR3 DNA: TGTGCCAGCAGCTTAACGGGACAGGGTTCGTTCGGCTACACCTTC; CDR3 protein: CASSLTGQGSFGYTF
J gene: TRBJ2-7; V gene: TRBV5-6; D gene: .; clone size: many; CDR3 DNA: TGTGCCAGCAGCCTAACACCGCTACCCTCCTACGAGCAGTACTTC; CDR3 protein: CASSLTPLPSYEQYF
J gene: TRBJ1-1; V gene: TRBV12-3/TRBV12-4; D gene: .; clone size: few; CDR3 DNA: TGTGCCAGCAGTTTAGTTGGATACATGAACACTGAAGCTTTCTTT; CDR3 protein: CASSLVGYMNTEAFF
J gene: TRBJ2-3; V gene: TRBV5-1; D gene: TRBD1; clone size: many; CDR3 DNA: TGCGCCAGCGGACGGACAGGGATGACAGATACGCAGTATTTT; CDR3 protein: CASGRTGMTDTQYF
J gene: TRBJ1-1; V gene: TRBV5-1; D gene: .; clone size: few; CDR3 DNA: TGCGCCAGCAGCCCCCATAAGACGAACACTGAAGCTTTCTTT; CDR3 protein: CASSPHKTNTEAFF
J gene: TRBJ1-1; V gene: TRBV4-1; D gene: TRBD1; clone size: many; CDR3 DNA: TGCGCCAGCAGCAATCCGGGACAGAGGAACACTGAAGCTTTCTTT; CDR3 protein: CASSNPGQRNTEAFF
J gene: TRBJ2-1; V gene: TRBV12-3/TRBV12-4; D gene: .; clone size: few; CDR3 DNA: TGTGCCAGCAGTTTATTGGGTCTTTTCTACAATGAGCAGTTCTTC; CDR3 protein: CASSLLGLFYNEQFF
J gene: TRBJ2-7; V gene: TRBV27; D gene: .; clone size: many; CDR3 DNA: TGTGCCAGCAGTTTAGTCCAGGGTTCCTACGAGCAGTACTTC; CDR3 protein: CASSLVQGSYEQYF
J gene: TRBJ1-2; V gene: TRBV5-5; D gene: .; clone size: few; CDR3 DNA: TGTGCCAGCAGCTTGGTCAAACCTGGCTATGGCTACACCTTC; CDR3 protein: CASSLVKPGYGYTF
J gene: TRBJ2-5; V gene: TRBV5-1; D gene: .; clone size: many; CDR3 DNA: TGCGCCAGCAGCTTAGGGTTTGGGCAAGAGACCCAGTACTTC; CDR3 protein: CASSLGFGQETQYF
J gene: TRBJ1-5; V gene: TRBV6-6; D gene: .; clone size: .; CDR3 DNA: TGTGCCAGTACGAACGGGACAAATAATCAGCCCCAGCATTTT; CDR3 protein: CASTNGTNNQPQHF
J gene: TRBJ2-3; V gene: TRBV20-1; D gene: TRBD1; clone size: many; CDR3 DNA: TGCAGTGCTTCCCGGACAGGGCTGGCAGATACGCAGTATTTT; CDR3 protein: CSASRTGLADTQYF
J gene: TRBJ2-3; V gene: TRBV20-1; D gene: TRBD2; clone size: many; CDR3 DNA: TGCAGTGCTCCACCGACTAGCGGCTTCCTCACAGATACGCAGTATTTT; CDR3 protein: CSAPPTSGFLTDTQYF
J gene: TRBJ1-5; V gene: TRBV5-1; D gene: .; clone size: .; CDR3 DNA: TGCGCCAGCGGCCTTCGGATCGGTCAGCCCCAGCATTTT; CDR3 protein: CASGLRIGQPQHF
J gene: TRBJ2-5; V gene: TRBV7-2; D gene: .; clone size: few; CDR3 DNA: TGTGCCAGCAGATTAGGAGAGACCCAGTACTTC; CDR3 protein: CASRLGETQYF
J gene: TRBJ2-7; V gene: TRBV3-1; D gene: .; clone size: many; CDR3 DNA: TGTGCCAGCAGGCGGCAGGGTGGAGGCGAGCAGTACTTC; CDR3 protein: CASRRQGGGEQYF
J gene: TRBJ2-5; V gene: TRBV7-8; D gene: .; clone size: few; CDR3 DNA: TGTGCCACCGGATTAGAGACCCAGTACTTC; CDR3 protein: CATGLETQYF
J gene: TRBJ1-2; V gene: TRBV2; D gene: .; clone size: many; CDR3 DNA: TGTGCCAGCCACCCCCCAGACTATGGCTACACCTTC; CDR3 protein: CASHPPDYGYTF
J gene: TRBJ1-6; V gene: TRBV2; D gene: .; clone size: many; CDR3 DNA: TGTGCCAGCAGGCCACCAGGGACCCATAATTCACCCCTCAACTTT; CDR3 protein: CASRPPGTHNSPLNF
J gene: TRBJ1-2; V gene: TRBV12-3/TRBV12-4; D gene: .; clone size: many; CDR3 DNA: TGTGCCAGCAGTTTATTACACAGTCCGTATGGCTACACCTTC; CDR3 protein: CASSLLHSPYGYTF
J gene: TRBJ2-5; V gene: TRBV5-1; D gene: TRBD1; clone size: many; CDR3 DNA: TGCGCCAGCAGCTTGGCGGGACAGTTGGAGACCCAGTACTTC; CDR3 protein: CASSLAGQLETQYF